These T cell receptor beta chains were read from a single sample in a study of blood T cells in healthy people across ages. Using its own MiXCR run on the 5' RACE reads, TCRdb lists one record per CDR3 protein. The sample has some 1.6 million distinct CDR3 sequences; roughly 30% are singletons. The material sequenced was blood. These TCRs come from a woman under 40 in good health. Both conserved end residues are part of each CDR3. D genes are given only for firm matches. Only some rows state a clone size, as once, few, many or a class for expanded clones.

V gene	J gene	clone size	D gene	CDR3 length	CDR3 protein	CDR3 DNA
TRBV2	TRBJ2-4	NA	NA	16	CASSEARDLAKNIQYF	TGTGCCAGCAGTGAGGCCCGGGACCTAGCCAAAAACATTCAGTACTTC
TRBV3-1	TRBJ2-7	NA	NA	13	CASSQGRLVEQYF	TGTGCCAGCAGCCAAGGACGGCTAGTCGAGCAGTACTTC
TRBV5-4	TRBJ1-1	NA	NA	16	CASSLAPRDSVTEAFF	TGTGCCAGCAGCTTGGCCCCCAGGGATTCGGTCACTGAAGCTTTCTTT
TRBV7-2	TRBJ1-1	NA	NA	13	CASSGSGRTEAFF	TGTGCCAGCAGCGGATCAGGGAGGACTGAAGCTTTCTTT
TRBV20-1	TRBJ2-7	NA	TRBD1	15	CSARPPTGEIYEQYF	TGCAGTGCTCGACCGCCGACAGGGGAAATTTACGAGCAGTACTTC
TRBV3-1	TRBJ2-1	many	NA	12	CASRGGFDEQFF	TGTGCCAGCAGAGGAGGTTTCGATGAGCAGTTCTTC
TRBV7-2	TRBJ2-5	NA	TRBD2	19	CASSPTGLAGGNSKETQYF	TGTGCCAGCAGCCCGACCGGACTAGCGGGGGGTAATTCTAAAGAGACCCAGTACTTC
TRBV3-1	TRBJ2-3	NA	TRBD2	15	CASSPSSGPTDTQYF	TGTGCCAGCAGCCCTTCTAGCGGACCCACAGATACGCAGTATTTT
TRBV30	TRBJ2-5	NA	TRBD2	16	CAWSPGDYMRGETQYF	TGTGCCTGGAGTCCTGGGGACTACATGAGGGGAGAGACCCAGTACTTC
TRBV29-1	TRBJ1-2	NA	TRBD1	16	CSVEFPPGQAYYGYTF	TGCAGCGTTGAATTCCCCCCGGGACAGGCATACTATGGCTACACCTTC
TRBV27	TRBJ2-1	NA	NA	16	CASSLSFGEPRNEQFF	TGTGCCAGCAGTTTATCGTTCGGCGAACCGAGGAATGAGCAGTTCTTC
TRBV27	TRBJ2-1	few	TRBD1	17	CASSLSGPGQGRNEQFF	TGTGCCAGCAGTTTATCGGGTCCGGGACAGGGTAGGAATGAGCAGTTCTTC
TRBV29-1	TRBJ2-1	NA	NA	14	CSVEEFGDVGEQFF	TGCAGCGTTGAAGAGTTCGGGGATGTCGGTGAGCAGTTCTTC
TRBV7-2	TRBJ2-2	NA	TRBD2	16	CASSPTSGGRTGELFF	TGTGCCAGCAGCCCGACTAGCGGGGGGAGGACCGGGGAGCTGTTTTTT
TRBV4-1	TRBJ2-2	few	TRBD1	15	CASSQGPGGTGELFF	TGCGCCAGCAGCCAGGGTCCAGGGGGCACCGGGGAGCTGTTTTTT
TRBV20-1	TRBJ2-5	NA	NA	15	CSARRGGKPQETQYF	TGCAGTGCTAGGAGGGGTGGGAAACCCCAAGAGACCCAGTACTTC
TRBV9	TRBJ2-1	few	NA	13	CASSVSMNNEQFF	TGTGCCAGCAGCGTAAGTATGAACAATGAGCAGTTCTTC
TRBV10-3	TRBJ2-5	many	NA	14	CAISESKGQETQYF	TGTGCCATCAGTGAGTCGAAGGGGCAAGAGACCCAGTACTTC
TRBV30	TRBJ2-3	NA	NA	14	CAWTVGQLRDTQYF	TGTGCCTGGACTGTAGGGCAGCTTCGGGATACGCAGTATTTT
TRBV6-1	TRBJ2-7	few	TRBD2	14	CASSDSGGIYEQYF	TGTGCCAGCAGTGATAGCGGGGGGATATACGAGCAGTACTTC
TRBV25-1	TRBJ1-1	NA	NA	13	CASSDVSPTEAFF	TGTGCCAGCAGTGATGTCAGTCCCACTGAAGCTTTCTTT
TRBV6-2/TRBV6-3	TRBJ2-3	NA	TRBD2	14	CASRTGGLTDTQYF	TGTGCCAGCAGGACGGGAGGGTTGACAGATACGCAGTATTTT
TRBV4-1	TRBJ1-4	few	NA	14	CASGVTVTNEKLFF	TGCGCCAGCGGCGTGACCGTAACTAATGAAAAACTGTTTTTT
TRBV9	TRBJ2-1	many	TRBD2	15	CASSALAGGNNEQFF	TGCGCCAGCAGCGCCCTAGCGGGAGGGAACAATGAGCAGTTCTTC
TRBV4-1	TRBJ1-1	NA	TRBD1	15	CASSPETTGGTEAFF	TGCGCCAGCAGCCCCGAAACAACAGGGGGAACTGAAGCTTTCTTT
TRBV7-3	TRBJ2-7	few	TRBD2	15	CASSKSSGNPNEQYF	TGTGCCAGCAGCAAATCGAGCGGGAACCCAAACGAGCAGTACTTC
TRBV6-5	TRBJ2-1	NA	NA	15	CASGLGRSSYNEQFF	TGTGCCAGCGGCTTAGGGCGGAGCTCCTACAATGAGCAGTTCTTC
TRBV2	TRBJ2-1	NA	NA	13	CASSSEGVQEQFF	TGTGCCAGCAGTTCAGAGGGAGTACAAGAGCAGTTCTTC
TRBV7-3	TRBJ2-5	few	TRBD2	16	CASSKGLAGVQETQYF	TGTGCCAGCAGCAAGGGACTAGCGGGAGTACAAGAGACCCAGTACTTC
TRBV10-3	TRBJ2-3	few	NA	13	CAIRDGSTDTQYF	TGTGCCATCCGGGACGGTAGCACAGATACGCAGTATTTT
TRBV4-2	TRBJ2-7	NA	TRBD2	15	CASSPQLAGNGEQYF	TGTGCCAGCAGCCCCCAGCTAGCGGGGAATGGAGAGCAGTACTTC
TRBV7-9	TRBJ1-1	NA	NA	14	CASSQDSVNTEAFF	TGTGCCAGCAGCCAGGACAGCGTGAACACTGAAGCTTTCTTT
TRBV12-3/TRBV12-4	TRBJ2-2	NA	NA	16	CASSSGWTSNTGELFF	TGTGCCAGCAGTTCGGGGTGGACATCGAACACCGGGGAGCTGTTTTTT
TRBV2	TRBJ2-1	few	NA	18	CASSELGGAWSSRNEQFF	TGTGCCAGCAGTGAGTTGGGGGGCGCTTGGTCTAGCCGCAATGAGCAGTTCTTC
TRBV14	TRBJ2-1	NA	TRBD1	14	CASSRTGPYNEQFF	TGTGCCAGCAGCCGGACAGGACCCTACAATGAGCAGTTCTTC
TRBV2	TRBJ1-2	NA	TRBD1	14	CASSERGQSYGYTF	TGTGCCAGCAGTGAAAGGGGACAGAGCTATGGCTACACCTTC
TRBV5-1	TRBJ2-1	NA	NA	16	CAGSLVLASLGNEQFF	TGCGCCGGCAGCTTGGTGCTAGCGTCGCTTGGCAATGAGCAGTTCTTC
TRBV15	TRBJ2-5	few	NA	14	CATSSATGIETQYF	TGTGCCACCAGCAGCGCCACAGGGATAGAGACCCAGTACTTC
TRBV10-3	TRBJ1-1	NA	NA	14	CAISGIEMNTEAFF	TGTGCCATCAGTGGAATTGAAATGAACACTGAAGCTTTCTTT
TRBV7-2	TRBJ2-3	few	NA	20	CASSLGIGRTTMSSADTQYF	TGTGCCAGCAGCTTAGGGATAGGGCGGACCACGATGTCTAGCGCAGATACGCAGTATTTT
TRBV30	TRBJ1-5	NA	TRBD1	13	CAWGRQGGQPQHF	TGTGCCTGGGGTCGACAGGGCGGACAGCCCCAGCATTTT
TRBV20-1	TRBJ2-7	NA	TRBD2	14	CSACGASGTYEQYF	TGCAGTGCTTGCGGGGCTAGCGGGACCTACGAGCAGTACTTC
TRBV7-9	TRBJ2-2	NA	NA	16	CASSLLLGENTGELFF	TGTGCCAGCAGCTTACTTCTGGGTGAGAACACCGGGGAGCTGTTTTTT
TRBV29-1	TRBJ2-1	once	TRBD1	16	CSVESPQGSSYSEQFF	TGCAGCGTTGAATCCCCACAGGGGTCCTCCTACAGTGAGCAGTTCTTC
TRBV6-6	TRBJ2-1	NA	TRBD1	15	CASSYTGGKVNEQFF	TGTGCCAGCAGTTACACAGGGGGGAAGGTGAATGAGCAGTTCTTC
TRBV12-3/TRBV12-4	TRBJ1-2	NA	TRBD1	12	CASIVRGHGYTF	TGTGCCAGCATTGTCAGGGGGCACGGCTACACCTTC
TRBV20-1	TRBJ2-1	many	TRBD2	14	CSARRGLAGHEQFF	TGCAGTGCCCGCCGTGGACTAGCTGGCCATGAGCAGTTCTTC
TRBV13	TRBJ2-3	few	TRBD2	16	CTSSLGASGGTDTQYF	TGTACCAGCAGCTTAGGGGCTAGCGGGGGAACAGATACGCAGTATTTT
TRBV9	TRBJ2-7	many	NA	13	CASSVEQGGEQYF	TGTGCCAGCAGCGTAGAACAGGGAGGCGAGCAGTACTTC
TRBV25-1	TRBJ1-2	NA	NA	14	CASSDRGAPYGYTF	TGTGCCAGCAGTGACCGCGGAGCACCCTATGGCTACACCTTC
TRBV2	TRBJ2-1	once	TRBD1	16	CASSATGWGGYNEQFF	TGTGCCAGTAGTGCGACAGGGTGGGGTGGCTACAATGAGCAGTTCTTC
TRBV4-1	TRBJ2-1	NA	NA	17	CASSQDLGGGSYNEQFF	TGCGCCAGCAGCCAAGATCTAGGGGGAGGGTCGTACAATGAGCAGTTCTTC
TRBV10-3	TRBJ1-4	few	NA	12	CAISESREKLFF	TGTGCCATCAGTGAGTCGAGGGAAAAACTGTTTTTT